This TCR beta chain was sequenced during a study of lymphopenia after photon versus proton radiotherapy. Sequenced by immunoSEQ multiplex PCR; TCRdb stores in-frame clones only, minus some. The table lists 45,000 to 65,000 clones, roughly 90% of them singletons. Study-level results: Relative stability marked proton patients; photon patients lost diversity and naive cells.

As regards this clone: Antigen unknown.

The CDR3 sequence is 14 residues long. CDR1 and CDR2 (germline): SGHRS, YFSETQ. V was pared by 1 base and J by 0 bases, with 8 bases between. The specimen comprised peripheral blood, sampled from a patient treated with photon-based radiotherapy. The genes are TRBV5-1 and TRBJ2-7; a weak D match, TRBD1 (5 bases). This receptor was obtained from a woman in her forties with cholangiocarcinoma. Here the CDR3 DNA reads TGCGCCAGCAGCTTGCAGGGAACCTCCTACGAGCAGTACTTC. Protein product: CASSLQGTSYEQYF.